This TCR beta chain was sequenced in a study of T cell responses to AZD1222 COVID-19 vaccine. Trimming removed 2 bases from V and 6 bases from J, with 11 bases in between. This CDR3 is 14 amino acids long. Germline values: CDR1 KGHSH, CDR2 LQKENI. Study results and caveats: Just six people given AZD1222 tested seropositive at baseline. A mostly white British donor set with more females was recruited, and clonal diversity was possibly underestimated.

About this clone itself: Its antigen is unknown.

TCRdb's table, derived via immunoSEQ multiplex PCR, lists solely in-frame clones and lacks some. The sample yields some 90,000 clones, approximately 91% seen once. The V gene is TRBV18, the J gene TRBJ1-5; D is ambiguous. The sequencing used peripheral blood, collected on day 0 of AZD1222 vaccination. The clonotype was recovered from an adult in good health. In DNA form, the CDR3 reads TGTGCCAGCTCACCAGGGGTTTCGGGTCAGCCCCAGCATTTT. This encodes CASSPGVSGQPQHF.